This record concerns one T cell receptor (beta chain) sequence. The data were taken from a study of blood T cell repertoires in COVID-19. Study context: Samples taken during acute and convalescent COVID-19 were collected in the United States, Italy and Spain.

Some clones are missing from TCRdb's copy, which holds only in-frame ones; the method was immunoSEQ multiplex PCR. The sample shows 400,000 or so clones, 90% of them seen only once. The J segment lost 4 bases and the V segment lost 5 bases, leaving 7 bases of the junction unmatched. Germline lookup yields CDR1 MDHEN and CDR2 SYDVKM. There are 14 residues in the CDR3. Adults between roughly 18 and 90 years of age took part from about two dozen US areas. This chain connects TRBV28 to TRBJ2-7; 8 bases are a match to TRBD1. Sequencing input: PBMCs or T cells enriched from blood (not recorded which). The clonotype was recovered from a man between 18 and 35 years old who had recovered from COVID-19. CDR3 bases: TGTGCCAGCAGTGGACAGGGTATGGGATACGAGCAGTACTTC. This encodes CASSGQGMGYEQYF.